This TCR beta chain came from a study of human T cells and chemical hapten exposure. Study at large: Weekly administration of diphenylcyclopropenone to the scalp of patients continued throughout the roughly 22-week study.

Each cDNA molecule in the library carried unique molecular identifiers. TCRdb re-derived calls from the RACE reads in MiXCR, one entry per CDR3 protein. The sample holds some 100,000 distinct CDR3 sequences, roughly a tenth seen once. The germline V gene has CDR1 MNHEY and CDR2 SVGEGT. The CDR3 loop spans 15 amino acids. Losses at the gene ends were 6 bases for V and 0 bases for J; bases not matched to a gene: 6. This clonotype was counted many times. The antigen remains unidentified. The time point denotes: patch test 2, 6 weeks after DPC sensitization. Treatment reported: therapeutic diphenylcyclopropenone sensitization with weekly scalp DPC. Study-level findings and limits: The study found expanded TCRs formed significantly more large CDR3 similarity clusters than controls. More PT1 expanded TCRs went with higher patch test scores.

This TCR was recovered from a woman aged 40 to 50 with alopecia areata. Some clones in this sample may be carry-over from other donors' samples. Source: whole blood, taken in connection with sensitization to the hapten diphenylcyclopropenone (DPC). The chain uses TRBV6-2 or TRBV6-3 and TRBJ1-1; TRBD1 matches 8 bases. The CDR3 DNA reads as TGTGCCAGCAGACACTGGGGACAGGTGAACACTGAAGCTTTCTTT. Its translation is CASRHWGQVNTEAFF.